The 17 T cell receptor beta chains presented below share a single source sample, sequenced in a study of T cell repertoires in cytomegalovirus infection. TCRdb independently ran MiXCR on the reads; one entry per CDR3 protein. The sample lists about 830,000 distinct CDR3 sequences; approximately 30% were seen once. These TCRs are of unknown antigen specificity. The sample in question was cultured CD8+ T cells from PBMCs, obtained from culture after CMV antigen stimulation. All receptors come from a human donor in good health (CMV status not recorded). Some clones in this sample may be carry-over from other donors' samples.

The chain combines TRBV20-1 with TRBJ2-1; a weak D match, TRBD1 (5 bases). The CDR3 loop spans 12 amino acids. The germline gives CDR1 DFQATT, CDR2 SNEGSKA (reference sequence). The V and J ends lost 3 bases and 4 bases respectively, with 7 bases between them. CDR3 DNA: TGCAGTGCTAGGACAGAATACAATGAGCAGTTCTTC. It translates to CSARTEYNEQFF.

The rearrangement joins TRBV2 to TRBJ1-1; a possible D gene is TRBD1 (6 bases). There are 13 residues in the CDR3. Trimming pared 2 bases from V and 7 bases from J, leaving 11 bases between. Germline V lookup: CDR1 SNHLY, CDR2 FYNNEI. This CDR3 reads CASSESQGFEAFF. CDR3 DNA: TGTGCCAGCAGTGAAAGTCAGGGGTTTGAAGCTTTCTTT.

This clonotype has more than one count but fewer than ten. The chain employs TRBV27 and TRBJ2-1, with 7 positions matching TRBD2. Germline V gives CDR1 MNHEY, CDR2 SMNVEV (reference sequence). The CDR3 has 11 amino acids. V lost 8 bases and J lost 9; bases outside the gene matches: 4. The CDR3 coding sequence is TGTGCCAGCTGGGGGAGGGGTGAGCAGTTCTTC. This encodes CASWGRGEQFF.

This clonotype was counted only a few times. This rearrangement joins TRBV7-6 to TRBJ2-3; 10 nucleotides align to TRBD1. CDR3 length equals 18 residues. V was pared by 6 bases and J by 5 bases, with 17 bases of the junction left unmatched. Germline V lookup: CDR1 SGHVS, CDR2 FNYEAQ. This CDR3 is CASSWAPGQGLRRDTQYF. DNA of the CDR3: TGTGCCAGCAGTTGGGCCCCGGGACAGGGGCTTCGTAGAGATACGCAGTATTTT.

The sample holds a few counts of this clonotype. This chain joins TRBV29-1 and TRBJ2-1; D possibly matches TRBD1 or TRBD2 (6 bases each). The germline V gene encodes CDR1 SQVTM and CDR2 ANQGSEA. The CDR3 has 12 amino acids. Deletions cut 7 bases from V and 6 bases from J, with 13 bases between. Written as DNA, the CDR3 is TGCAGCGCCTGGACAGCGGGCAATGAGCAGTTCTTC. Its translation: CSAWTAGNEQFF.

The chain joins TRBV7-9 to TRBJ2-2; 9 positions match TRBD2. The CDR3 sequence is 13 residues long. Germline loops: CDR1 SEHNR, CDR2 FQNEAQ (reference sequence). Germline trimming cut 10 bases from V and 4 bases from J; bases unmatched to any gene: 4. The CDR3 is CATPAGGTGELFF. The DNA of the CDR3 is TGTGCCACCCCAGCGGGGGGCACCGGGGAGCTGTTTTTT.

This clonotype was observed at least ten times. This rearrangement joins TRBV11-2 to TRBJ2-1, with 8 positions matching TRBD2. J was trimmed by 1 base and V by 5 bases; bases with no gene match: 4. The germline V gene encodes CDR1 SGHAT and CDR2 FQNNGV. The CDR3 covers 15 residues. The CDR3 sequence is CASSPRGASYNEQFF. CDR3 DNA: TGTGCCAGCAGCCCGCGGGGGGCGTCCTACAATGAGCAGTTCTTC.

In this sample, this clonotype turned up a few times. The V gene is TRBV7-9, the J gene TRBJ2-2; no firm D call. The CDR3 is 8 residues long. The germline CDR1 and CDR2 sequences are SEHNR and FQNEAQ (reference sequence). V was cut by 11 bases and J by 7 bases, with 2 bases left in between. In DNA, the CDR3 is TGTGCCGTCGGGGAGCTGTTTTTT. Translated, it gives CAVGELFF.

This clonotype was detected a few times. The rearrangement links TRBV15 to TRBJ1-5; 7 bases agree with TRBD1. Trimming removed 3 bases from V and 0 bases from J; junction bases left unmatched: 2. The CDR3 has 15 residues. Germline V CDR1 and CDR2: LNHNV, YYDKDF (reference sequence). In nucleotides, the CDR3 is TGTGCCACCAGCAGGGACAGGAGTAGCAATCAGCCCCAGCATTTT. Amino acids: CATSRDRSSNQPQHF.

The chain links TRBV13 to TRBJ2-3; 7 nucleotides agree with TRBD1. The germline V gene encodes CDR1 PRHDT and CDR2 FYEKMQ (reference sequence). Trimming at V came to 0 bases and at J to 3 bases, leaving 6 bases not matched to a gene. This CDR3 has 16 amino acids. The CDR3 bases are TGTGCCAGCAGCTTAGGTGCAGGGGGTATGACAGATACGCAGTATTTT. Residues: CASSLGAGGMTDTQYF.

J is TRBJ2-6 and V is TRBV12-3 or TRBV12-4; 9 positions agree with TRBD1. V lost 6 bases, J lost 0 bases, and 15 bases stayed unmatched. This CDR3 contains 20 residues. The CDR3 DNA sequence: TGTGCCAGCAGCGATATTACTAGGACAGGGGCCCTCTCTGGGGCCAACGTCCTGACTTTC. Protein: CASSDITRTGALSGANVLTF.

The chain carries TRBV6-2 or TRBV6-3 and TRBJ1-2, with TRBD1 identical over 10 bases. There are 17 residues in the CDR3. Trimming took 2 bases from V and 2 from J; bases not matched to a gene: 8. CDR1 MNHEY and CDR2 SVGEGT come from the germline V gene. CDR3 bases: TGTGCCAGCAGTTACCCCGGGACAGGGGTTCCCAACTATGGCTACACCTTC. Its protein is CASSYPGTGVPNYGYTF.

With regard to this clonotype: This may come from a read error, since a much larger clone is one base off. V gene TRBV6-1 combines with J gene TRBJ1-1; D call uncertain. V was shortened by 6 bases and J by 5 bases, with 40 bases between the two germline ends. Germline CDR1 reads MNHNS; CDR2 reads SASEGT. This CDR3 contains 22 residues. CDR3 nucleotides: TGTGCCAGCAGCCAGTGGGGATGGGGTTCAATCCACTACTCCCCCAAGGTGACTGAAGCTTTCTTT. Protein product: CASSQWGWGSIHYSPKVTEAFF.

This chain joins TRBV6-9 and TRBJ1-2; D not certain. This CDR3 has 13 amino acids. Per the germline V gene, CDR1 is MNHGY and CDR2 is SVAAGI. The ends were cut back, 9 bases at V and 12 bases at J, with 23 bases in the middle. The CDR3 region has the DNA TGTGCCAGTAGTAAATGGGAAAGGCGCGAGAACACCTTC. It codes for CASSKWERRENTF.

Comment on this clonotype: A much larger clone differs from this one at a single base, so this may be a read error. The chain is built from TRBV7-2 and TRBJ2-5; D might be TRBD2 (7 bases). CDR3 length equals 16 residues. CDR1 and CDR2 (germline): SGHTA, FQGNSA. CDR3 region: CANSSRGGGYQETQYF. In nucleotides, the CDR3 is TGTGCCAACAGCTCGAGGGGGGGGGGCTACCAAGAGACCCAGTACTTC.

This clonotype was seen a handful of times. The chain's CDR3 is CASSFPDRGDTIYF. The CDR3 DNA is TGTGCCAGCAGTTTCCCGGACAGGGGGGACACCATATATTTT. This rearrangement joins TRBV12-3 or TRBV12-4 to TRBJ1-3; 10 bases are a match to TRBD1. This CDR3 region has 14 residues. V dropped 3 bases and J dropped 8; count of bases not matched to a gene: 4.

Turning to this clonotype: A much larger clone is a single base away; this may be a read error. The CDR3 loop reads CASSFILASGLDEQFF. CDR3 in DNA: TGTGCCAGCAGCTTTATATTGGCTAGCGGATTGGATGAGCAGTTCTTC. This sequence joins TRBV7-8 and TRBJ2-1; 7 bases agree with TRBD2. The CDR3 totals 16 residues. The germline CDR1 and CDR2 sequences are SGHVS and FQNEAQ. The trim removed 3 bases at V and 8 bases at J, leaving 13 bases unmatched.